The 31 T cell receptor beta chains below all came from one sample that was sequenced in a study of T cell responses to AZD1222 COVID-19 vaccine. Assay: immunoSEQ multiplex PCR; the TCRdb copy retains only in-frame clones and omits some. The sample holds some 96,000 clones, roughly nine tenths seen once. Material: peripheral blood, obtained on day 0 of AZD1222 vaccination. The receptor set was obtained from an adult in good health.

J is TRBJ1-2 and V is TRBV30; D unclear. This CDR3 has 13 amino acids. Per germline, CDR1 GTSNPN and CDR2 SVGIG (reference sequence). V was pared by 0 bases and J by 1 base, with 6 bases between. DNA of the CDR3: TGTGCCTGGAGTGTAGCCAGTAACTATGGCTACACCTTC. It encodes CAWSVASNYGYTF. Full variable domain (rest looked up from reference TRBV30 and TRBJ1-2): SQTIHQWPATLVQPVGSPLSLECTVEGTSNPNLYWYRQAAGRGLQLLFYSVGIGQISSEVPQNLSASRPQDRQFILSSKKLLLSDSGFYLCAWSVASNYGYTFGSGTRLTVV.

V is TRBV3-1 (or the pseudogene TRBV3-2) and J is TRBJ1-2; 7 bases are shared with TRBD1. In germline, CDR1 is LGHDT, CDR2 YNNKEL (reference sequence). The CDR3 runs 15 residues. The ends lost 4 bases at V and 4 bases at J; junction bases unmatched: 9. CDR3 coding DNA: TGTGCCAGCAGCCCCGGGACAGAGAGGGCCTATGGCTACACCTTC. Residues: CASSPGTERAYGYTF.

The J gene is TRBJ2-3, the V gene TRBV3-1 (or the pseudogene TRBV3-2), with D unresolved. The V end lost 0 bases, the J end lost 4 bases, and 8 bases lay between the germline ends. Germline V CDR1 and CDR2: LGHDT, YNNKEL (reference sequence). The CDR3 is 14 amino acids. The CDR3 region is CASSQEWQADTQYF. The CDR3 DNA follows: TGTGCCAGCAGCCAAGAGTGGCAGGCAGATACGCAGTATTTT.

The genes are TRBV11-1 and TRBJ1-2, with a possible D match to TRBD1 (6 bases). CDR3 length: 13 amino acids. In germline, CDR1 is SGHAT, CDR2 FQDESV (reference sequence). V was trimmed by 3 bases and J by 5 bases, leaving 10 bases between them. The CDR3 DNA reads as TGTGCCAGCAGCTTGGGGCAGGGGTATGGCTACACCTTC. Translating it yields CASSLGQGYGYTF.

The CDR3 sequence: CASMTNLRTEAFF. In nucleotides, the CDR3 is TGTGCCAGTATGACCAATCTACGCACTGAAGCTTTCTTT. J is TRBJ1-1 and V is TRBV19; D unresolved. Germline loops: CDR1 LNHDA, CDR2 SQIVND (reference sequence). The CDR3 covers 13 residues. The ends were cut back, 7 bases at V and 4 bases at J, with 13 bases in the middle.

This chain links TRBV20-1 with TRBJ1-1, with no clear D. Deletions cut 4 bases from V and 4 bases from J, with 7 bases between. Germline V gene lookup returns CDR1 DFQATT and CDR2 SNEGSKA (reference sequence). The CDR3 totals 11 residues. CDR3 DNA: TGCAGTGCTAATGGGGTCACTGAAGCTTTCTTT. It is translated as CSANGVTEAFF.

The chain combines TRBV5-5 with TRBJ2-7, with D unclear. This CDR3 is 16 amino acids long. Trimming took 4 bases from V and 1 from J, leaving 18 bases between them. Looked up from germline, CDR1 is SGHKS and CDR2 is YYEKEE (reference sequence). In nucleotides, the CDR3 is TGTGCCAGCAGCCGAAGCTTCATAGTTGGGTCCTACGAGCAGTACTTC. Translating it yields CASSRSFIVGSYEQYF.

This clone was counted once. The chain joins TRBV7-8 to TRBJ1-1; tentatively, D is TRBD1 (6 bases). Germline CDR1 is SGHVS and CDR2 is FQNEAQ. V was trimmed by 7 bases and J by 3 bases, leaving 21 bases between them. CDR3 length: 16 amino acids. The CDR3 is CASIDTPFGGHTEAFF. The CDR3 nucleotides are TGTGCCAGCATAGATACTCCGTTTGGGGGGCACACTGAAGCTTTCTTT.

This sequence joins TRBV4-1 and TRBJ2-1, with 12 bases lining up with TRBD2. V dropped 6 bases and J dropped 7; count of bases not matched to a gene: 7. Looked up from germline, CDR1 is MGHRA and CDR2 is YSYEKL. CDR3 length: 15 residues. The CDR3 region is CASSPSGGEENEQFF. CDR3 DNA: TGCGCCAGCAGTCCTAGCGGGGGGGAAGAAAATGAGCAGTTCTTC.

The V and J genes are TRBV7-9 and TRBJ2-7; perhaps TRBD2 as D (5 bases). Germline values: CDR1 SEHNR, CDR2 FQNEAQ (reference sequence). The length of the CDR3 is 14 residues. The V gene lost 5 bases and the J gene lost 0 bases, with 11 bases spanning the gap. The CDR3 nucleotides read TGTGCCAGCAGCCCCACCGGGAACTCCTACGAGCAGTACTTC. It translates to CASSPTGNSYEQYF.

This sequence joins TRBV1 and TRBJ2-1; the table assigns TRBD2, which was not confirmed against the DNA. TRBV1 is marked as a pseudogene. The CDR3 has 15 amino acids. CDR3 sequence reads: CTSRKGLADYNEQFF. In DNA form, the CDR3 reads TGCACCAGCAGAAAGGGACTAGCGGACTACAATGAGCAGTTCTTC.

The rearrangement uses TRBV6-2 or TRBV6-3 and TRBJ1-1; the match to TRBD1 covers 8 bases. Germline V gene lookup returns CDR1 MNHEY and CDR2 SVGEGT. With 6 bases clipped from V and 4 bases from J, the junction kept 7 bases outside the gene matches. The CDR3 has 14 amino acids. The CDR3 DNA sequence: TGTGCCAGCAGCCCAGGACAGGGAACCACTGAAGCTTTCTTT. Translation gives CASSPGQGTTEAFF.

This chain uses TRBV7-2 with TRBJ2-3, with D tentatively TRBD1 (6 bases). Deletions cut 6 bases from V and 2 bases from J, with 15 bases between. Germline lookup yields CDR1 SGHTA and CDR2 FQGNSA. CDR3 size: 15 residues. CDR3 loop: CASRLQGFLTDTQYF. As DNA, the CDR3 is TGTGCCAGCAGATTACAGGGTTTTCTCACAGATACGCAGTATTTT. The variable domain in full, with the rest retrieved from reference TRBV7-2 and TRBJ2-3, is GAGVSQSPSNKVTEKGKDVELRCDPISGHTALYWYRQSLGQGLEFLIYFQGNSAPDKSGLPSDRFSAERTGGSVSTLTIQRTQQEDSAVYLCASRLQGFLTDTQYFGPGTRLTVL.

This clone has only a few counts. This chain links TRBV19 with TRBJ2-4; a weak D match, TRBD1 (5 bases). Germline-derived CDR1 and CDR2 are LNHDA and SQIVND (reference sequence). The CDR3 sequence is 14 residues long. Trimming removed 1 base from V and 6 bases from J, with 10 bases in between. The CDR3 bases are TGTGCCAGTAGTATAGGTCCAGGGATAAACATTCAGTACTTC. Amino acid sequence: CASSIGPGINIQYF.

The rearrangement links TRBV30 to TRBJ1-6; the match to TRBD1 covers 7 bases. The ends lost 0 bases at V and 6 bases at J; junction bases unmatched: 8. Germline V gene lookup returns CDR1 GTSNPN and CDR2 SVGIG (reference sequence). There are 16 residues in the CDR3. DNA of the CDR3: TGTGCCTGGAGTGTACTAGGGGGCACGAGTAATTCACCCCTCCACTTT. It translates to CAWSVLGGTSNSPLHF.

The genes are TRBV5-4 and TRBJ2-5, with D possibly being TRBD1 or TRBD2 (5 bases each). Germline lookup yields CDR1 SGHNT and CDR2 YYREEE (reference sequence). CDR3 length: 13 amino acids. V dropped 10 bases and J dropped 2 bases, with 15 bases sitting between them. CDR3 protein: CAARGRPQETQYF. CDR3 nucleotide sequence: TGTGCCGCCCGGGGCCGACCTCAAGAGACCCAGTACTTC.

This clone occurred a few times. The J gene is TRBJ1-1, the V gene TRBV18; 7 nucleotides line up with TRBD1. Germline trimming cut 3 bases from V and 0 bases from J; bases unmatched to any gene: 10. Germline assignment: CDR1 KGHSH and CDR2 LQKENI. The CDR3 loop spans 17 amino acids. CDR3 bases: TGTGCCAGCTCACCGCGGCGGGACAGACCCATGAACACTGAAGCTTTCTTT. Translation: CASSPRRDRPMNTEAFF.

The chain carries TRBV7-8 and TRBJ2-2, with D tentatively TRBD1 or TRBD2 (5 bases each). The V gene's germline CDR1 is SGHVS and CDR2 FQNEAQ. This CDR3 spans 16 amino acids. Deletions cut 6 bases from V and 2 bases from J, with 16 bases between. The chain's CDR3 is CASRMGRLTNTGELFF. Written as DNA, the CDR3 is TGTGCCAGCAGAATGGGACGGCTCACAAACACCGGGGAGCTGTTTTTT.

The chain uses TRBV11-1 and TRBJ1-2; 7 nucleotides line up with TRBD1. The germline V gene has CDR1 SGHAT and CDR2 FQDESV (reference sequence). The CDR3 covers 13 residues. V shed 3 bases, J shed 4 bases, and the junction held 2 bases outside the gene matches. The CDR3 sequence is CASSFGTAYGYTF. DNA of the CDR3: TGTGCCAGCAGCTTCGGGACAGCCTATGGCTACACCTTC.

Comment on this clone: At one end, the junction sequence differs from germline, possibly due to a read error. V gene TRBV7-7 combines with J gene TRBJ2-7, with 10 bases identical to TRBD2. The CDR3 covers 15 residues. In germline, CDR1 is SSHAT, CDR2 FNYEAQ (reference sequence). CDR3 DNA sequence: TGTGCTAGCAGCTTGGGGACTAGCGATACCTACGAGCAGTACTTC. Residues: CASSLGTSDTYEQYF.

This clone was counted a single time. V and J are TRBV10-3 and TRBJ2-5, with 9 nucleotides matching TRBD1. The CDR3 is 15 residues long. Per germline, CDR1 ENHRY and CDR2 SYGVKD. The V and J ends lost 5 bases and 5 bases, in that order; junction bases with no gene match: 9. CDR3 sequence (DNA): TGTGCCATCAGTCGGGACAGGGCGGGGATGGAGACCCAGTACTTC. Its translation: CAISRDRAGMETQYF.

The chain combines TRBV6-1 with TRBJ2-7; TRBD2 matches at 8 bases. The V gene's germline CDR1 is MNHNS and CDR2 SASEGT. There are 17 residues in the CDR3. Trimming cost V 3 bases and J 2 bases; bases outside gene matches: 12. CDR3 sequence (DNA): TGTGCCAGCAGTGAGTTGCTAGCGGGCGCCGATGCCTACGAGCAGTACTTC. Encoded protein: CASSELLAGADAYEQYF.

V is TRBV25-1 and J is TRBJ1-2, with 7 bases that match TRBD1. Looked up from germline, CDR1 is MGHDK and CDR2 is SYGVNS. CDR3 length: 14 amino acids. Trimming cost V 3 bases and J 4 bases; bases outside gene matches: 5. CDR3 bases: TGTGCCAGCAGTGATGGACAGGACTCCTATGGCTACACCTTC. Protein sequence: CASSDGQDSYGYTF.

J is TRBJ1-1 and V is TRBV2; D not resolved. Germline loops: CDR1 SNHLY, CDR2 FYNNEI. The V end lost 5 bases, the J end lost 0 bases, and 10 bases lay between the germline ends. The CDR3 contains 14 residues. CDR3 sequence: CASSPEYMNTEAFF. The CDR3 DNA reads TGTGCCAGCAGTCCGGAATACATGAACACTGAAGCTTTCTTT. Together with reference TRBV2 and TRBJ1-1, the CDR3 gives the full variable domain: EPEVTQTPSHQVTQMGQEVILRCVPISNHLYFYWYRQILGQKVEFLVSFYNNEISEKSEIFDDQFSVERPDGSNFTLKIRSTKLEDSAMYFCASSPEYMNTEAFFGQGTRLTVV.

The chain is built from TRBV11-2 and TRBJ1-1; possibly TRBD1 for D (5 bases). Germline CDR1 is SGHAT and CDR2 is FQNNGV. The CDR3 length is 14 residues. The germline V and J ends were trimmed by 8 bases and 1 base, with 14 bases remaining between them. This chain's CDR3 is CASLKWGTNTEAFF. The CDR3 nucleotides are TGTGCCAGCCTCAAGTGGGGGACGAACACTGAAGCTTTCTTT.

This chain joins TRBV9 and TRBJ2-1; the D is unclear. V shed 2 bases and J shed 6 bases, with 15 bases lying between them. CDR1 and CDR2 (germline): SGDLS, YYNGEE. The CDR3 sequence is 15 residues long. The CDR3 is CASSVRTGKSNEQFF. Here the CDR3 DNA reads TGTGCCAGCAGCGTCAGGACGGGTAAGAGCAATGAGCAGTTCTTC.

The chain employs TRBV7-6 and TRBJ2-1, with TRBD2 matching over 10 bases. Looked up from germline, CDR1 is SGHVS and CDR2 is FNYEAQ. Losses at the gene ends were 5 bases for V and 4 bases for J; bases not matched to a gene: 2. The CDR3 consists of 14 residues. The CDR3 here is CASSRTSGYNEQFF. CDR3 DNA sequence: TGTGCCAGCAGCCGGACTAGCGGTTACAATGAGCAGTTCTTC.

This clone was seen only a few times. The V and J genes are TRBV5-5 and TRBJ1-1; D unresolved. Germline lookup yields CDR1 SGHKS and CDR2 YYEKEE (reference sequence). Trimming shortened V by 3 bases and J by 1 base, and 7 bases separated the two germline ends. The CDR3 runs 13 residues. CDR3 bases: TGTGCCAGCAGCTCCCGGGGGAACACTGAAGCTTTCTTT. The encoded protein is CASSSRGNTEAFF.

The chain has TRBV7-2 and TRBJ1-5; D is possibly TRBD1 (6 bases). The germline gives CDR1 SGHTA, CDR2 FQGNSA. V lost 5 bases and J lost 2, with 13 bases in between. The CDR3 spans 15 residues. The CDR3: CASSQKGGGNQPQHF. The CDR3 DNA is TGTGCCAGCAGCCAAAAGGGGGGGGGCAATCAGCCCCAGCATTTT.

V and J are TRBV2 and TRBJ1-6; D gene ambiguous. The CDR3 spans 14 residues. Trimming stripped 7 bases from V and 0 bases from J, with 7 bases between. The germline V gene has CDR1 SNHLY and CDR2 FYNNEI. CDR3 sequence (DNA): TGTGCCAGCAAAGAGGGCTCCTATAATTCACCCCTCCACTTT. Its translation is CASKEGSYNSPLHF.

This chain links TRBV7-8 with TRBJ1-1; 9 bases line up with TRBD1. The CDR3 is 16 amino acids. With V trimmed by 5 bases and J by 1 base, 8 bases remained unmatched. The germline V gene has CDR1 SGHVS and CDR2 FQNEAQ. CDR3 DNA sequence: TGTGCCAGCAGCACCCAACAGGGGGCGAGGAACACTGAAGCTTTCTTT. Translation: CASSTQQGARNTEAFF.